This T cell receptor beta chain was found in a study of memory CD4+ T cells and cytomegalovirus serostatus. Trimming shortened V by 4 bases and J by 1 base, and 13 bases separated the two germline ends. CDR1 and CDR2 from the germline V gene are MNHNY and SVGAGI (reference sequence). The CDR3 sequence is 15 residues long. The sort gate was single viable CD3+CD4+CD8-CD45RO+ cells for memory CD4+ T cells. Total CD4+ T cells were enriched by CD4 positive selection. Notes on this clone: Its target is unknown.

Per the original data handling: After removing out-of-frame reads, over 2 million distinct TCRbeta sequences remained. Sequenced by immunoSEQ multiplex PCR; TCRdb stores in-frame clones only, minus some. V and J calls and clone size are those listed in that table; D and trimming were worked out from the DNA. Altogether approximately 61,000 clones are present, 75% to 85% being singletons, with the ten largest covering around 0.9%. Regarding the study as a whole: Median bootstrapped AUC for CMV status was just under 0.97 originally, approximately 0.9 US-trained.

The sequencing sample was made of memory CD4+ T cells from blood. The TCR sequence derives from an adult in good health and CMV-seronegative. V is TRBV6-6 and J is TRBJ1-1, with D tentatively TRBD1 (5 bases). The CDR3: CASSFMTDPNTEAFF. The CDR3 region has the DNA TGTGCCAGCAGTTTTATGACAGACCCGAACACTGAAGCTTTCTTT.